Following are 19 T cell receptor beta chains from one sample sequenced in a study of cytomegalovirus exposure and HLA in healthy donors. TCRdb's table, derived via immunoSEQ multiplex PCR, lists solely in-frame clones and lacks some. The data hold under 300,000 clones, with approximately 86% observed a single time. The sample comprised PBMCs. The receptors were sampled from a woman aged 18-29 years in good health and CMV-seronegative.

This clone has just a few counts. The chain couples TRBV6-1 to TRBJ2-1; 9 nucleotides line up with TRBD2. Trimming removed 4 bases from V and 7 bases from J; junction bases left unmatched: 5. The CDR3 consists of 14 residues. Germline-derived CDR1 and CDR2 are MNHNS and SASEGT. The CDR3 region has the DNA TGTGCCAGCAGTGTAGCGGGAGCGACGAATGAGCAGTTCTTC. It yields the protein CASSVAGATNEQFF.

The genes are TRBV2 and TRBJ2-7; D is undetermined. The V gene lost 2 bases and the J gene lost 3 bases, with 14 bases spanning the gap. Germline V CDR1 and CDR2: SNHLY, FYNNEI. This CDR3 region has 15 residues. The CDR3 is CASSERFVQDYEQYF. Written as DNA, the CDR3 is TGTGCCAGCAGTGAAAGGTTTGTCCAGGACTACGAGCAGTACTTC.

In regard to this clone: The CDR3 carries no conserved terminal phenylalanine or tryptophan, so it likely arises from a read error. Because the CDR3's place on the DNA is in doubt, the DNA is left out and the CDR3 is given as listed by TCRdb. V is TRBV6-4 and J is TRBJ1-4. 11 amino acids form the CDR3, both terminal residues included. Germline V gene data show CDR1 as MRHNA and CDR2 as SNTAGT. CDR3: CASSASGLPVV.

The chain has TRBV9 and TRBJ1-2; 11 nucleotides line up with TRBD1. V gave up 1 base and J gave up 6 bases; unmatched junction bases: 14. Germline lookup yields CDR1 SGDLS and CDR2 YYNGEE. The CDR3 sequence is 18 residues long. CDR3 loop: CASSVLPGTGGSMHGYTF. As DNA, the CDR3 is TGTGCCAGCAGCGTACTTCCCGGGACAGGGGGGAGTATGCATGGCTACACCTTC. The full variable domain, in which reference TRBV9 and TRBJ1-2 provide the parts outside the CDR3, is DSGVTQTPKHLITATGQRVTLRCSPRSGDLSVYWYQQSLDQGLQFLIQYYNGEERAKGNILERFSAQQFPDLHSELNLSSLELGDSALYFCASSVLPGTGGSMHGYTFGSGTRLTVV.

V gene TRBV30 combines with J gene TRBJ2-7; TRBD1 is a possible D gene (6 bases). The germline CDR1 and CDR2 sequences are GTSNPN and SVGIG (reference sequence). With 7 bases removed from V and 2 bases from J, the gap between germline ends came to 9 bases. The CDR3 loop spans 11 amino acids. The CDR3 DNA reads TGTGCCTCCAGGGGTCCCTACGAGCAGTACTTC. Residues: CASRGPYEQYF.

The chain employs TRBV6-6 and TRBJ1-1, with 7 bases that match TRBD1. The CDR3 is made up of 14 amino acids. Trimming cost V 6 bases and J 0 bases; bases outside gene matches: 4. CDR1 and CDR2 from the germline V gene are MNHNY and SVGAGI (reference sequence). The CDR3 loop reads CASRTGQLNTEAFF. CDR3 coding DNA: TGTGCCAGCAGGACGGGACAGCTGAACACTGAAGCTTTCTTT.

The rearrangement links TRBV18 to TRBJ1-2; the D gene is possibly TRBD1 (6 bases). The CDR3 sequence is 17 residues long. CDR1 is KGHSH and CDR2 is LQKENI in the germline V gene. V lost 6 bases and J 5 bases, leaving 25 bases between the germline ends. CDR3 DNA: TGTGCCAGCTCCCCGGGTACAGGGAATATGGAAATATATGGCTACACCTTC. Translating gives CASSPGTGNMEIYGYTF.

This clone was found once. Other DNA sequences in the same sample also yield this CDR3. CDR3 protein: CASSLRVSTDTQYF. CDR3 bases: TGCGCCAGCAGCTTGCGGGTGAGCACAGATACGCAGTATTTT. V is TRBV5-1 and J is TRBJ2-3; D ambiguous. The CDR3 contains 14 residues. V was clipped by 1 base and J by 0 bases, with 6 bases between them. The germline V gene has CDR1 SGHRS and CDR2 YFSETQ.

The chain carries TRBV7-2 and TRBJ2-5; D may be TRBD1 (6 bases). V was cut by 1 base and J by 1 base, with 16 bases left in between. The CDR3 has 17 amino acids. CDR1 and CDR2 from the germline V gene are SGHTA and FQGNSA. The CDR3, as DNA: TGTGCCAGCAGCTTAGAAACAACAGGGTACCCCCAAGAGACCCAGTACTTC. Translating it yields CASSLETTGYPQETQYF.

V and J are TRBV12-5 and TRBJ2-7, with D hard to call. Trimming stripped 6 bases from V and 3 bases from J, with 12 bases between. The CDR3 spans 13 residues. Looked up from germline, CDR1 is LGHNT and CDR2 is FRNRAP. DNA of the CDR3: TGTGCTAGTGGAAGTCAGGTTCACTACGAGCAGTACTTC. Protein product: CASGSQVHYEQYF.

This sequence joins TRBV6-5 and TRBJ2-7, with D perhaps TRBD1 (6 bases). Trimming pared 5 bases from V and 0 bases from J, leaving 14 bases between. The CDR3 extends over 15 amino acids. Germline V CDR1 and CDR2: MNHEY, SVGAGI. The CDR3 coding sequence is TGTGCCAGCAGTCCCCGACAGGAGAGCTCCTACGAGCAGTACTTC. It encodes CASSPRQESSYEQYF.

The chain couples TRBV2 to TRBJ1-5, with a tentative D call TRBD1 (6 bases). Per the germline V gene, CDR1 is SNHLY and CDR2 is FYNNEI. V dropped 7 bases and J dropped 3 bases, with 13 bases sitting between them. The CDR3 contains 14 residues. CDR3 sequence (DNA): TGTGCCAGCAACCGGGGGGGGGCCAATCAGCCCCAGCATTTT. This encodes CASNRGGANQPQHF.

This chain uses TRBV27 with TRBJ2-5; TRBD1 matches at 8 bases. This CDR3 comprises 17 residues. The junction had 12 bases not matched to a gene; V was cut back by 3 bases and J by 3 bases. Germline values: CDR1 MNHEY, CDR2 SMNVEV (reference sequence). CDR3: CASSFLPATGEKETQYF. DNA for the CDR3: TGTGCCAGCAGTTTCCTTCCGGCGACAGGGGAGAAAGAGACCCAGTACTTC.

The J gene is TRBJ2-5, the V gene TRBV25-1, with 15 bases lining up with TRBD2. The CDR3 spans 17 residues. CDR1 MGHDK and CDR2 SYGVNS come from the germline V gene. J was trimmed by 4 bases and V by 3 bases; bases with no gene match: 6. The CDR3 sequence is CASSDGLAGGPGETQYF. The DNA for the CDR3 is TGTGCCAGCAGTGACGGACTAGCGGGAGGGCCAGGAGAGACCCAGTACTTC.

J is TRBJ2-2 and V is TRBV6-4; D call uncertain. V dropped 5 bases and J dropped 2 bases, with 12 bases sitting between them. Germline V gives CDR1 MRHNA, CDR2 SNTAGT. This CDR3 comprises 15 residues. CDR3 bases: TGTGCCAGCAGTCCCTCCCCCCTTAACACCGGGGAGCTGTTTTTT. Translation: CASSPSPLNTGELFF.

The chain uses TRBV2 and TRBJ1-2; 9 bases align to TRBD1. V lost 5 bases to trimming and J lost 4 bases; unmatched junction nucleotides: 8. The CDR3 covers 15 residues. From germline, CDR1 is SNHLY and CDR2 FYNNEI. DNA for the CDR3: TGTGCCAGCAGTAGACAACAGGGGGCCGGCTATGGCTACACCTTC. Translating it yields CASSRQQGAGYGYTF.

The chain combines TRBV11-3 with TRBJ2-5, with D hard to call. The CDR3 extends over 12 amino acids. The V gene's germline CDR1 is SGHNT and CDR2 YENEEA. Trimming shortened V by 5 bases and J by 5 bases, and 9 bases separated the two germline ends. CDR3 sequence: CASSRGTETQYF. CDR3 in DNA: TGTGCCAGCAGCAGAGGTACGGAGACCCAGTACTTC.

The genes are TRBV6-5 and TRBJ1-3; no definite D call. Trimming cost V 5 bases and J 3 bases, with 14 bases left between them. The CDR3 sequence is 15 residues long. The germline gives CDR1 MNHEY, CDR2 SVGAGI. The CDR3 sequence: CASSPRRENGNTIYF. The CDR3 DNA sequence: TGTGCCAGCAGTCCCCGGAGGGAAAATGGAAACACCATATATTTT.

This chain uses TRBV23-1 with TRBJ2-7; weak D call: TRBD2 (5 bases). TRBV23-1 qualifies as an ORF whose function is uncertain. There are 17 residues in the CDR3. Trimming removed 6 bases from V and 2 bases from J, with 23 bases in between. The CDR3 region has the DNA TGCGCCAGCAGCCCTCGGGAAAGGACCTTACCACCCTACGAGCAGTACTTC. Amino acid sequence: CASSPRERTLPPYEQYF.